The sequence of this TCR beta chain was determined in a study of blood T cell repertoires in COVID-19. Study background: The origin of the acute and convalescent COVID-19 samples was the United States, Italy and Spain. PBMCs, B-cell-depleted T cells, or T cells were the source of the cDNA or gDNA that made up the material.

Trimming took off 3 bases at V and 2 bases at J, with 11 bases between the two ends. The V gene's germline CDR1 is SGHDN and CDR2 FVKESK. The CDR3 totals 14 residues. Clones were sequenced by immunoSEQ multiplex PCR, and TCRdb holds only the in-frame ones, with some missing. The sample gives 300,000 to 400,000 clones, roughly 90% of which show up once; roughly 0.97% is in the top ten. This study enrolled people aged 18 to 89 from around 26 US geographic areas. Participants were placed into cohorts based on the clinical history they reported. The material sequenced was PBMCs or T cells enriched from blood (not recorded which). The J gene is TRBJ2-7, the V gene TRBV14; D gene unclear. The sequence was obtained from a woman aged 25 to 39 with acute COVID-19. The CDR3 loop is CASSHLNYPYEQYF. The CDR3 nucleotides read TGTGCCAGCAGCCACCTGAACTACCCCTACGAGCAGTACTTC.